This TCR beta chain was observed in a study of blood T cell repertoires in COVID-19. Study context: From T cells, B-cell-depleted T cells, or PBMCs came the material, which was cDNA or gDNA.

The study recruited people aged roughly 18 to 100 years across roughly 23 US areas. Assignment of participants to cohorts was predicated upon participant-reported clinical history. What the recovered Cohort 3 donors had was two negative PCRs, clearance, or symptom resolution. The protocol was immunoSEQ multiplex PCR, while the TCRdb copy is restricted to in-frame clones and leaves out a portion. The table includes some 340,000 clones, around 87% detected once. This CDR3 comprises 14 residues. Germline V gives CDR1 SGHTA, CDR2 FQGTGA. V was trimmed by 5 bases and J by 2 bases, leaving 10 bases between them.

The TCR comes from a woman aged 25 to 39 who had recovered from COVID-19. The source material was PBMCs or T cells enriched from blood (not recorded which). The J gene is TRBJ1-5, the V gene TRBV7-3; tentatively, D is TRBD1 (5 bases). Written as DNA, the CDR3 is TGTGCCAGCAGCCTTACAGGAGGCAATCAGCCCCAGCATTTT. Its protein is CASSLTGGNQPQHF.